Each of the 14 T cell receptor beta chains below was sequenced from the same sample in a study of T cell repertoires in cytomegalovirus infection. In TCRdb, the reads were re-called with MiXCR into one record per CDR3 protein. The table records approximately 1,000,000 distinct CDR3 sequences, approximately 32% of them present only once. Antigen specificity for these receptors is unknown. The source material was cultured CD8+ T cells from PBMCs, sampled from culture after CMV antigen stimulation. These receptor sequences come from a human donor in good health (CMV status not recorded). Some clones in this sample may be carry-over from other donors' samples.

The rearrangement uses TRBV2 and TRBJ1-2; TRBD1 aligns across 7 bases. Germline trimming cut 7 bases from V and 8 bases from J; bases unmatched to any gene: 10. The CDR3 has 13 residues. Germline-derived CDR1 and CDR2 are SNHLY and FYNNEI. CDR3 residues: CASKGRGYSGYTF. The CDR3 DNA sequence: TGTGCCAGCAAGGGCAGGGGGTATAGCGGCTACACCTTC.

The chain recombines TRBV9 with TRBJ2-3; 10 bases fit TRBD2. The CDR3 has 17 residues. The junction had 10 bases not matched to a gene; V was cut back by 2 bases and J by 4 bases. The germline gives CDR1 SGDLS, CDR2 YYNGEE. The CDR3 DNA sequence: TGTGCCAGCAGCGTTCCGAGGAGCGGGGGGGTGTCAGATACGCAGTATTTT. Its translation: CASSVPRSGGVSDTQYF.

V usage is TRBV4-1 and J usage is TRBJ2-7, with TRBD2 as a possible D gene (6 bases). Germline-derived CDR1 and CDR2 are MGHRA and YSYEKL. V lost 3 bases, J lost 7 bases, and 22 bases lay in between. The CDR3 contains 16 residues. The CDR3: CASSHQGRGLLGEQYF. The CDR3 region has the DNA TGCGCCAGCAGCCATCAAGGTCGGGGGTTACTCGGGGAGCAGTACTTC.

The chain combines TRBV20-1 with TRBJ1-2; D is uncertain. V gave up 0 bases and J gave up 7 bases, with 9 bases separating them. Germline V gives CDR1 DFQATT, CDR2 SNEGSKA (reference sequence). The CDR3 contains 12 residues. The CDR3 nucleotides read TGCAGTGCTAGAGATGGCCTCGGTGGCTACACCTTC. Protein sequence: CSARDGLGGYTF.

This clonotype was observed many times. This chain links TRBV7-2 with TRBJ2-5, with TRBD1 matching over 11 bases. After removal of 3 bases from V and 5 bases from J, the junction contained 8 bases not matched to a gene. There are 16 residues in the CDR3. Germline CDR1 reads SGHTA; CDR2 reads FQGNSA. The CDR3 nucleotides are TGTGCCAGCAGCTTTTACCCGGACAGGGGGCAGGAGACCCAGTACTTC. It codes for CASSFYPDRGQETQYF.

This chain connects TRBV7-6 to TRBJ2-3, with D maybe TRBD1 (6 bases). This CDR3 contains 16 residues. V was cut by 1 base and J by 0 bases, with 11 bases left in between. Germline V lookup: CDR1 SGHVS, CDR2 FNYEAQ. The CDR3 here is CASSLVGRGSTDTQYF. CDR3 in DNA: TGTGCCAGCAGCTTAGTAGGCAGGGGAAGCACAGATACGCAGTATTTT.

This chain joins TRBV7-6 and TRBJ2-1; TRBD1 might be the D (5 bases). The CDR3 runs 14 residues. Between the trimmed V and J ends, which lost 0 bases and 7 bases, there was a span of 10 bases. Per germline, CDR1 SGHVS and CDR2 FNYEAQ. The CDR3, as DNA: TGTGCCAGCAGCTTAGCGGGGCAGGATAATGAGCAGTTCTTC. It translates to CASSLAGQDNEQFF.

This clonotype was counted ten times or more. The chain carries TRBV6-5 and TRBJ1-6; D unclear. Germline CDR1 reads MNHEY; CDR2 reads SVGAGI. The CDR3 is 15 residues long. Trimming took off 0 bases at V and 10 bases at J, with 13 bases between the two ends. The CDR3 nucleotides are TGTGCCAGCAGTTACTCGAGTGGAGCGGGATCACCCCTCCACTTT. Residues: CASSYSSGAGSPLHF.

This clonotype came up many times. This sequence joins TRBV7-8 and TRBJ2-1; 7 bases fit TRBD1. CDR3 length equals 15 residues. V trimming: 4 bases; J trimming: 0 bases; junction bases outside the gene matches: 3. CDR1 and CDR2 from the germline V gene are SGHVS and FQNEAQ. The CDR3 is CASSSTGDSYNEQFF. CDR3 in DNA: TGTGCCAGCAGCTCAACAGGGGACTCCTACAATGAGCAGTTCTTC.

V usage is TRBV29-1 and J usage is TRBJ1-2; D possibly corresponds to TRBD1 (5 bases). The V end lost 3 bases, the J end lost 6 bases, and 8 bases lay between the germline ends. The CDR3 contains 11 residues. Germline V lookup: CDR1 SQVTM, CDR2 ANQGSEA. CDR3 nucleotides: TGCAGCGTTGAGGGGGAAGATGGCTACACCTTC. This translates into CSVEGEDGYTF.

J is TRBJ2-2 and V is TRBV12-3 or TRBV12-4; D gene uncertain. CDR3 length equals 15 residues. The V gene lost 5 bases and the J gene lost 1 base, with 11 bases spanning the gap. The CDR3 DNA reads as TGTGCCAGCAGTATTTACGGACGGAACACCGGGGAGCTGTTTTTT. Amino acids: CASSIYGRNTGELFF.

The rearrangement joins TRBV7-6 to TRBJ2-7; the match to TRBD1 covers 9 bases. Germline CDR1 reads SGHVS; CDR2 reads FNYEAQ. V was pared by 5 bases and J by 5 bases, with 7 bases of the junction left unmatched. This CDR3 comprises 14 residues. The CDR3 DNA follows: TGTGCCAGCAGCCGACAGGGGGTTCTAAACGAGCAGTACTTC. Protein sequence: CASSRQGVLNEQYF. Variable domain in full (rest from reference TRBV7-6 and TRBJ2-7): GAGVSQSPRYKVTKRGQDVALRCDPISGHVSLYWYRQALGQGPEFLTYFNYEAQQDKSGLPNDRFSAERPEGSISTLTIQRTEQRDSAMYRCASSRQGVLNEQYFGPGTRLTVT.

This chain joins TRBV28 and TRBJ2-1; D is perhaps TRBD1 or TRBD2 (5 bases each). Trimming cost V 5 bases and J 7 bases, with 15 bases left between them. CDR1 is MDHEN and CDR2 is SYDVKM in the germline V gene. The CDR3 is made up of 14 amino acids. The chain's CDR3 is CASSLRDGRNEQFF. CDR3 nucleotides: TGTGCCAGCAGTCTCCGGGACGGTAGAAATGAGCAGTTCTTC.

This clonotype occurred a few times. The genes are TRBV11-2 and TRBJ1-6; tentatively, D is TRBD1 (6 bases). This CDR3 is built from 15 residues. The germline V and J ends were trimmed by 4 bases and 6 bases, with 13 bases remaining between them. CDR1 SGHAT and CDR2 FQNNGV come from the germline V gene. CDR3 sequence (DNA): TGTGCCAGCAGCTCCGTGGACAGCCGTAATTCACCCCTCCACTTT. Residues: CASSSVDSRNSPLHF.